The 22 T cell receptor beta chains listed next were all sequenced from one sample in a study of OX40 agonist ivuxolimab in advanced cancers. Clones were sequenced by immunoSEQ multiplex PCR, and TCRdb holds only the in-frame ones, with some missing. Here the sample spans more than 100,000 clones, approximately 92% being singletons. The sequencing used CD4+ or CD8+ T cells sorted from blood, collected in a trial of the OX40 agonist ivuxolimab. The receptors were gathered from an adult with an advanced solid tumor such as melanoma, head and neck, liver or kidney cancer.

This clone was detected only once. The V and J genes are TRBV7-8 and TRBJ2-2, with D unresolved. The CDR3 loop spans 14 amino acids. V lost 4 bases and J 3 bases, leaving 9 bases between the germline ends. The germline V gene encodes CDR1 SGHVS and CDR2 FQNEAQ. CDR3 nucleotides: TGTGCCAGCAGCTCACAGTTTGACACCGGGGAGCTGTTTTTT. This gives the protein CASSSQFDTGELFF.

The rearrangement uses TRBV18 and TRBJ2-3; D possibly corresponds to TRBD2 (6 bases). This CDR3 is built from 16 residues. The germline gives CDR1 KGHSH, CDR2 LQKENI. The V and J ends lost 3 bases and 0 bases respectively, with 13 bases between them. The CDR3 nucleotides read TGTGCCAGCTCACCCTTAGCGGTTTATAGCACAGATACGCAGTATTTT. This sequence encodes CASSPLAVYSTDTQYF.

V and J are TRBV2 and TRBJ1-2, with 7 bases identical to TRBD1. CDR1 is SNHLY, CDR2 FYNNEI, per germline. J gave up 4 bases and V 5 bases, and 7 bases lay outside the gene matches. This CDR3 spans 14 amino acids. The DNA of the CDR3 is TGTGCCAGCAGTCAGGGGGGCTCAGGCTATGGCTACACCTTC. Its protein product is CASSQGGSGYGYTF.

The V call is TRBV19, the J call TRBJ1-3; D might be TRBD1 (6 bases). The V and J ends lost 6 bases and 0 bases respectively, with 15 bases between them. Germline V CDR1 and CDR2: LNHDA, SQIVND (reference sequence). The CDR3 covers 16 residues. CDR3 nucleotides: TGTGCCAGTAGCCCAATGAGGGGGAACTCTGGAAACACCATATATTTT. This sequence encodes CASSPMRGNSGNTIYF.

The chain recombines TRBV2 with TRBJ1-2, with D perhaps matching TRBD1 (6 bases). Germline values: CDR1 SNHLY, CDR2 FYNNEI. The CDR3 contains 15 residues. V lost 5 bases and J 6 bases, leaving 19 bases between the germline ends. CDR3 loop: CASSTRDTQLDGYTF. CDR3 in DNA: TGTGCCAGCAGTACTAGGGACACCCAGTTAGATGGCTACACCTTC.

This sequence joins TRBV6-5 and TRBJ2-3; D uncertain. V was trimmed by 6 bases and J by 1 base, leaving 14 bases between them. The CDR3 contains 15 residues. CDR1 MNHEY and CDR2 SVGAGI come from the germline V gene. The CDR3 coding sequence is TGTGCCAGCAGGTCCTGGGGATCGGGCACAGATACGCAGTATTTT. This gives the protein CASRSWGSGTDTQYF.

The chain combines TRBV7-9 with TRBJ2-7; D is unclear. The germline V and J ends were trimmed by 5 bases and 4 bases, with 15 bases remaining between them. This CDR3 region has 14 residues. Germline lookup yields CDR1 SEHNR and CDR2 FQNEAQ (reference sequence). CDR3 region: CASSPWLTAYEQYF. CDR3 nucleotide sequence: TGTGCCAGCAGCCCCTGGCTAACGGCTTACGAGCAGTACTTC. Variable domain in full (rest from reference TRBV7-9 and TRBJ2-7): DTGVSQNPRHKITKRGQNVTFRCDPISEHNRLYWYRQTLGQGPEFLTYFQNEAQLEKSRLLSDRFSAERPKGSFSTLEIQRTEQGDSAMYLCASSPWLTAYEQYFGPGTRLTVT.

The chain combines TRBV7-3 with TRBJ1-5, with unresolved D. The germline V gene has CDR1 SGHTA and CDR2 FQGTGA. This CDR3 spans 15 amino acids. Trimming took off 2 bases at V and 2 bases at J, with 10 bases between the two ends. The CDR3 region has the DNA TGTGCCAGCAGCTTAGACTCCAGAGGCAATCAGCCCCAGCATTTT. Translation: CASSLDSRGNQPQHF.

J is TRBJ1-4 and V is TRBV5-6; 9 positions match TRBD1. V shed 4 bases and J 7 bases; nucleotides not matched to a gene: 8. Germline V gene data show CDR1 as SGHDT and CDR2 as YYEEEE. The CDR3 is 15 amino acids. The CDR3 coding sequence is TGTGCCAGCAGCAAATGGGACAGGGTCGTTGAAAAACTGTTTTTT. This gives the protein CASSKWDRVVEKLFF.

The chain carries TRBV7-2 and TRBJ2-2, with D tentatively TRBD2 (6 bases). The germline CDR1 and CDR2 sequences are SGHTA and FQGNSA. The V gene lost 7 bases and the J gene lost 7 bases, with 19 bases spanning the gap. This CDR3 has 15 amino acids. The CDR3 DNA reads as TGTGCCAGCACCCAAACCGGAGGGATCGGCGGGGAGCTGTTTTTT. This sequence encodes CASTQTGGIGGELFF.

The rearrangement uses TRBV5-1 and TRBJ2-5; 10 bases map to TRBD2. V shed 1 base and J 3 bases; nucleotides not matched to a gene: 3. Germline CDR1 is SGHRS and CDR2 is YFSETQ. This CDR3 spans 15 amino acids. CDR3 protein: CASSLQLAGEETQYF. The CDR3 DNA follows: TGCGCCAGCAGCTTGCAGCTAGCGGGAGAAGAGACCCAGTACTTC.

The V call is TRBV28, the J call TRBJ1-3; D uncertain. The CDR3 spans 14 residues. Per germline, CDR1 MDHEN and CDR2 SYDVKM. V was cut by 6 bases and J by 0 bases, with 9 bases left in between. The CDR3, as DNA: TGTGCCAGCAGGGTGGGCCACTCTGGAAACACCATATATTTT. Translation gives CASRVGHSGNTIYF.

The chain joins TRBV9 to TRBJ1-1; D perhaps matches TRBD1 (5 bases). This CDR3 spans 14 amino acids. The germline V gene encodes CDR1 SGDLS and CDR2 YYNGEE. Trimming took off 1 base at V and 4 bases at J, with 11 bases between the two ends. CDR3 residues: CASSVYQGGTEAFF. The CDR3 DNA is TGTGCCAGCAGCGTATACCAGGGAGGCACTGAAGCTTTCTTT.

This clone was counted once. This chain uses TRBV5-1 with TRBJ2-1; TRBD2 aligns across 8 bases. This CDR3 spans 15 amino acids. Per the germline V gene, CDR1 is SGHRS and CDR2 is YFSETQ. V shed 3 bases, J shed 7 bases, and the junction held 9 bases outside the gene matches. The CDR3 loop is CASSSLAGRPNEQFF. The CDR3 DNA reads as TGCGCCAGCAGCTCATTAGCGGGACGGCCTAATGAGCAGTTCTTC.

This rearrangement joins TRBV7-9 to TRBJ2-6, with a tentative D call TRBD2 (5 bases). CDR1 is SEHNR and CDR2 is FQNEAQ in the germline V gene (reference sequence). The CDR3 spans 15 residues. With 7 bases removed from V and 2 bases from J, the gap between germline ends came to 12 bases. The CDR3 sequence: CASTPWGAGANVLTF. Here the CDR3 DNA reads TGTGCCAGCACCCCCTGGGGAGCTGGGGCCAACGTCCTGACTTTC.

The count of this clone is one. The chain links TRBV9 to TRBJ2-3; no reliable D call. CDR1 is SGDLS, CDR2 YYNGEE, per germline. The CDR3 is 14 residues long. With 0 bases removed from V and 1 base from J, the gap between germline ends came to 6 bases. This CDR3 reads CASSVVGGTDTQYF. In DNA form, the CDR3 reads TGTGCCAGCAGCGTAGTTGGAGGCACAGATACGCAGTATTTT.

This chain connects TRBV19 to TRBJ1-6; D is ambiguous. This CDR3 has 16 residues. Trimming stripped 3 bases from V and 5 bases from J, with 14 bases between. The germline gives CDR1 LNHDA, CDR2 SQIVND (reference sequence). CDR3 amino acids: CASSIRDGRNNSPLHF. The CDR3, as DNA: TGTGCCAGTAGTATCCGTGATGGACGGAATAATTCACCCCTCCACTTT.

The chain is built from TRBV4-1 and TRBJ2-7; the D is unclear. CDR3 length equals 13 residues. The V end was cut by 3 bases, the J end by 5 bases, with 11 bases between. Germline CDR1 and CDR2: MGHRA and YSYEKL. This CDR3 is CASSQLARDEQYF. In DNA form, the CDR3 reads TGCGCCAGCAGCCAGCTCGCCCGGGACGAGCAGTACTTC.

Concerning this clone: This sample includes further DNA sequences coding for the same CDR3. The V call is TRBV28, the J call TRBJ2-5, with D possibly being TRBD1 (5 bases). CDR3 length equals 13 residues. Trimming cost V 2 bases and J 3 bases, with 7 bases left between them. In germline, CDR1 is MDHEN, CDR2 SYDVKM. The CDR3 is CASSLGAEETQYF. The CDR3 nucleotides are TGTGCCAGCAGTTTAGGGGCAGAAGAGACCCAGTACTTC. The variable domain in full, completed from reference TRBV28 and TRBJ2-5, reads DVKVTQSSRYLVKRTGEKVFLECVQDMDHENMFWYRQDPGLGLRLIYFSYDVKMKEKGDIPEGYSVSREKKERFSLILESASTNQTSMYLCASSLGAEETQYFGPGTRLLVL.

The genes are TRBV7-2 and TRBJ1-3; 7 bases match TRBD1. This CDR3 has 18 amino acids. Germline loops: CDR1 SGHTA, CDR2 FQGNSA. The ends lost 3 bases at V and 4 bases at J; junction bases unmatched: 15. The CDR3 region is CASSFTGTATSPGNTIYF. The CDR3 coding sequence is TGTGCCAGCAGCTTTACCGGGACAGCTACCTCCCCCGGAAACACCATATATTTT.

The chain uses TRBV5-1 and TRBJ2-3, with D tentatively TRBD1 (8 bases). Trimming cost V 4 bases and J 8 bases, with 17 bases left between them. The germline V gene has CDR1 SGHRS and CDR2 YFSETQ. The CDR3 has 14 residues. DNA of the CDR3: TGCGCCAGCAGCCGGATGACAGGGGAGGGTACGCAGTATTTT. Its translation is CASSRMTGEGTQYF.

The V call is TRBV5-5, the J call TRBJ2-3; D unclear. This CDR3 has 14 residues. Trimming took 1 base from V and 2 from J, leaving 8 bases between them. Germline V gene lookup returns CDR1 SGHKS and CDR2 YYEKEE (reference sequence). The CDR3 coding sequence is TGTGCCAGCAGCTTGACGTACTACACAGATACGCAGTATTTT. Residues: CASSLTYYTDTQYF. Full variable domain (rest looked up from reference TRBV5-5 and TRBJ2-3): DAGVTQSPTHLIKTRGQQVTLRCSPISGHKSVSWYQQVLGQGPQFIFQYYEKEERGRGNFPDRFSARQFPNYSSELNVNALLLGDSALYLCASSLTYYTDTQYFGPGTRLTVL.